This paragraph covers one T cell receptor beta chain sequence. The sample originates from a study of blood T cell repertoires in COVID-19. The age range of participants was about 18 to 95 years, with residence in 20 to 25 US areas. Using immunoSEQ multiplex PCR, the repertoire was profiled, and TCRdb retains in-frame clones only, with some absent. The sample holds a few hundred thousand clones, 70% to 90% seen once. The CDR3 is 16 amino acids. V shed 5 bases, J shed 1 base, and the junction held 3 bases outside the gene matches. Germline values: CDR1 SGHTA, CDR2 FQGNSA. This chain uses TRBV7-2 with TRBJ1-6, with TRBD1 matching over 9 bases. The source is a woman in her 40s with acute COVID-19. Sequences were obtained from PBMCs or T cells enriched from blood (not recorded which). CDR3 protein: CASSLQGASYNSPLHF. The CDR3 coding sequence is TGTGCCAGCAGCCTACAGGGGGCTTCCTATAATTCACCCCTCCACTTT.